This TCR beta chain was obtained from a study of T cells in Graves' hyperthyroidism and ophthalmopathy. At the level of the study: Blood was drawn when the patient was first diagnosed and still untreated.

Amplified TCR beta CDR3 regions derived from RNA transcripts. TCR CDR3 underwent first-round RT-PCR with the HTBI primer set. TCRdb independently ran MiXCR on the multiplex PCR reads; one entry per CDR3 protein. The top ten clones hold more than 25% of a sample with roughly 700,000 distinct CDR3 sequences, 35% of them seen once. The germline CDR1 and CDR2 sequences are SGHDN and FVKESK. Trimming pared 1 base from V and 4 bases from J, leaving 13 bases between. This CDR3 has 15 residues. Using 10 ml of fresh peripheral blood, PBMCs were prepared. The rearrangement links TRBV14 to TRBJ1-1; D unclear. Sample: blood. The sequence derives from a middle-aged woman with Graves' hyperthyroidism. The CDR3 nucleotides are TGTGCCAGCAGCCAAGTTACCAGTGGCGGCACTGAAGCTTTCTTT. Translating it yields CASSQVTSGGTEAFF.